This TCR beta chain is from a study of T cell changes during pregnancy in multiple sclerosis. The CDR3 has 14 amino acids. Trimming removed 8 bases at V and 9 bases at J, with 20 bases between. Looked up from germline, CDR1 is WNHNN and CDR2 is SYGVQD (reference sequence). This clone was recorded only once. Clones were sequenced by immunoSEQ multiplex PCR, and TCRdb holds only the in-frame ones, with some missing. This table holds about 55,000 clones, more than 80% found once. The V and J genes are TRBV10-1 and TRBJ2-1; a possible D gene is TRBD2 (6 bases). Sequenced here: CD4+ T cells from peripheral blood mononuclear cells, sampled in the first trimester of pregnancy. The TCR originated in a female donor with multiple sclerosis, enrolled in a pregnancy study. The CDR3 spells CASPRDWAMGEQFF. The CDR3 DNA reads as TGCGCCAGCCCCCGGGACTGGGCGATGGGTGAGCAGTTCTTC.